A single sample gave rise to the 22 T cell receptor beta chains below, sequenced in a study of spatial heterogeneity in lung cancer. Time point indicated: sample taken at primary tumor resection. TCRs were sequenced from unsorted whole RNA of tumor, nontumor lung or PBMC. TCRdb passed the 5' RACE reads through MiXCR, listing each CDR3 protein once. This sample has 65,000 to 85,000 distinct CDR3 sequences, with approximately 18% found just once. The sample in question was PBMCs, obtained at surgery. The receptors originated from a male donor with early-stage non-small cell lung cancer.

This clonotype was counted ten times or more. V usage is TRBV18 and J usage is TRBJ2-3; perhaps TRBD2 as D (5 bases). The CDR3 covers 18 residues. The germline gives CDR1 KGHSH, CDR2 LQKENI. Trimming took off 0 bases at V and 0 bases at J, with 16 bases between the two ends. The CDR3 here is CASSPPWTLEISTDTQYF. The CDR3 DNA is TGTGCCAGCTCACCACCTTGGACTCTCGAAATTAGCACAGATACGCAGTATTTT.

The rearrangement links TRBV6-2 or TRBV6-3 to TRBJ2-2; 8 bases fit TRBD2. Germline trimming cut 8 bases from V and 0 bases from J; bases unmatched to any gene: 14. This CDR3 contains 18 residues. Germline loops: CDR1 MNHEY, CDR2 SVGEGT. CDR3 protein: CASRGAGVGLPNTGELFF. The CDR3 DNA follows: TGTGCCAGCCGAGGAGCGGGGGTCGGACTACCGAACACCGGGGAGCTGTTTTTT.

This clonotype appeared a few times. The rearrangement joins TRBV28 to TRBJ2-2; 14 positions agree with TRBD2. CDR3 length: 17 residues. Trimming cost V 6 bases and J 1 base; bases outside gene matches: 4. Per the germline V gene, CDR1 is MDHEN and CDR2 is SYDVKM. The CDR3 DNA reads as TGTGCCAGCAGCCTCGGACTAGCGGGAGGGAACACCGGGGAGCTGTTTTTT. Translated, it gives CASSLGLAGGNTGELFF.

This clonotype was observed a handful of times. Here the CDR3 DNA reads TGTGCCAGCAGCCAGGACAGAAGTGGCTACACCTTC. It yields the protein CASSQDRSGYTF. The chain carries TRBV11-2 and TRBJ1-2; D possibly corresponds to TRBD1 (6 bases). CDR3 length: 12 amino acids. Trimming pared 5 bases from V and 7 bases from J, leaving 11 bases between. Looked up from germline, CDR1 is SGHAT and CDR2 is FQNNGV. Full variable domain (remainder filled in from reference TRBV11-2 and TRBJ1-2): EAGVAQSPRYKIIEKRQSVAFWCNPISGHATLYWYQQILGQGPKLLIQFQNNGVVDDSQLPKDRFSAERLKGVDSTLKIQPAKLEDSAVYLCASSQDRSGYTFGSGTRLTVV.

V usage is TRBV28 and J usage is TRBJ1-2, with 9 bases aligning to TRBD1. J gave up 8 bases and V 5 bases, and 3 bases lay outside the gene matches. This CDR3 is 12 amino acids long. CDR1 and CDR2 (germline): MDHEN, SYDVKM. CDR3 nucleotides: TGTGCCAGCAGTACAGGGGGCGGAGGCTACACCTTC. Encoded protein: CASSTGGGGYTF.

This clonotype was picked up one time. The CDR3 is CASSLTSGWSSYEQYF. The CDR3 region has the DNA TGTGCCAGCAGTTTAACTAGCGGCTGGAGCTCCTACGAGCAGTACTTC. The J gene is TRBJ2-7, the V gene TRBV12-3 or TRBV12-4; 8 positions agree with TRBD2. V lost 2 bases and J lost 0; bases outside the gene matches: 6. The CDR3 spans 16 residues.

In its sample, this clonotype was seen a few times. The chain employs TRBV29-1 and TRBJ2-3; either TRBD1 or TRBD2 may supply D (5 bases each). Germline loops: CDR1 SQVTM, CDR2 ANQGSEA. The CDR3 is 13 amino acids. V was cut by 5 bases and J by 6 bases, with 15 bases left in between. The CDR3 is CSVCDRDDDTQYF. CDR3 coding DNA: TGCAGCGTTTGCGACCGGGACGACGATACGCAGTATTTT.

This clonotype turned up a few times. V gene TRBV20-1 combines with J gene TRBJ2-1, with 13 bases identical to TRBD2. This CDR3 spans 18 amino acids. The junction had 8 bases not matched to a gene; V was cut back by 3 bases and J by 0 bases. In germline, CDR1 is DFQATT, CDR2 SNEGSKA (reference sequence). The CDR3 DNA sequence: TGCAGTGCTAGTCTACTAGCGGGAGGGTTGAGCTCCTACAATGAGCAGTTCTTC. Protein: CSASLLAGGLSSYNEQFF.

The genes are TRBV28 and TRBJ1-5; TRBD1 might be the D (6 bases). Trimming removed 6 bases at V and 4 bases at J, with 16 bases between. CDR3 length equals 15 residues. Germline V gene lookup returns CDR1 MDHEN and CDR2 SYDVKM. The CDR3 region is CASSRPTGSNQPQHF. CDR3 sequence (DNA): TGTGCCAGCAGCCGACCGACAGGCAGTAATCAGCCCCAGCATTTT. Filled out from reference TRBV28 and TRBJ1-5, the complete variable domain reads DVKVTQSSRYLVKRTGEKVFLECVQDMDHENMFWYRQDPGLGLRLIYFSYDVKMKEKGDIPEGYSVSREKKERFSLILESASTNQTSMYLCASSRPTGSNQPQHFGDGTRLSIL.

This clonotype was recorded many times. The gene calls are TRBV18 and TRBJ1-4; D perhaps matches TRBD1 (6 bases). V was trimmed by 6 bases and J by 0 bases, leaving 14 bases between them. The CDR3 totals 16 residues. CDR1 is KGHSH and CDR2 is LQKENI in the germline V gene. The CDR3 DNA reads as TGTGCCAGCTCGTACGGACAGATTGCAACTAATGAAAAACTGTTTTTT. Translation gives CASSYGQIATNEKLFF.

This clonotype was detected a few times. The chain has TRBV27 and TRBJ2-3; tentatively, D is TRBD2 (5 bases). V was clipped by 2 bases and J by 2 bases, with 11 bases between them. The CDR3 has 15 residues. Germline CDR1 is MNHEY and CDR2 is SMNVEV (reference sequence). The CDR3 loop is CASSLEDGDTDTQYF. CDR3 in DNA: TGTGCCAGCAGTTTAGAGGACGGGGACACAGATACGCAGTATTTT.

The V call is TRBV7-2, the J call TRBJ2-5; D unclear. The germline V and J ends were trimmed by 3 bases and 4 bases, with 15 bases remaining between them. Germline lookup yields CDR1 SGHTA and CDR2 FQGNSA. CDR3 length: 15 residues. CDR3 amino acids: CASSFQAGERETQYF. DNA of the CDR3: TGTGCCAGCAGCTTTCAGGCAGGAGAACGAGAGACCCAGTACTTC.

The chain couples TRBV28 to TRBJ1-5; no clear D. This CDR3 is 12 amino acids long. Trimming cost V 8 bases and J 3 bases, with 8 bases left between them. Per the germline V gene, CDR1 is MDHEN and CDR2 is SYDVKM. The DNA of the CDR3 is TGTGCCAGCGGGAGTTCCAATCAGCCCCAGCATTTT. This encodes CASGSSNQPQHF.

At least ten counts were recorded for this clonotype. This chain uses TRBV5-1 with TRBJ2-5; tentative D call: TRBD1 (7 bases). Germline loops: CDR1 SGHRS, CDR2 YFSETQ. Trimming took off 4 bases at V and 5 bases at J, with 18 bases between the two ends. The CDR3 consists of 15 residues. The CDR3 spells CASSRDSGPGETQYF. The DNA for the CDR3 is TGCGCCAGCAGCCGGGACAGCGGGCCGGGGGAGACCCAGTACTTC. Using reference TRBV5-1 and TRBJ2-5 for the parts outside the CDR3, the full variable domain is KAGVTQTPRYLIKTRGQQVTLSCSPISGHRSVSWYQQTPGQGLQFLFEYFSETQRNKGNFPGRFSGRQFSNSRSEMNVSTLELGDSALYLCASSRDSGPGETQYFGPGTRLLVL.

This clonotype has a handful of counts. The rearrangement uses TRBV28 and TRBJ2-7, with D perhaps TRBD1 or TRBD2 (6 bases each). From germline, CDR1 is MDHEN and CDR2 SYDVKM. Trimming shortened V by 2 bases and J by 5 bases, and 10 bases separated the two germline ends. The CDR3 is made up of 13 amino acids. Here the CDR3 reads CASSLGGRDEQYF. The CDR3 DNA is TGTGCCAGCAGTTTAGGGGGGCGGGACGAGCAGTACTTC.

V usage is TRBV6-2 or TRBV6-3 and J usage is TRBJ1-2; TRBD1 aligns across 7 bases. V lost 2 bases, J lost 6 bases, and 3 bases stayed unmatched. The CDR3 is 13 amino acids. Germline lookup yields CDR1 MNHEY and CDR2 SVGEGT. CDR3 protein: CASSYNTGDGYTF. Here the CDR3 DNA reads TGTGCCAGCAGTTACAATACAGGGGATGGCTACACCTTC.

This clonotype showed up many times. The V call is TRBV11-1, the J call TRBJ2-2; D unresolved. Per germline, CDR1 SGHAT and CDR2 FQDESV (reference sequence). The V end lost 0 bases, the J end lost 1 base, and 3 bases lay between the germline ends. The CDR3 length is 14 residues. In DNA, the CDR3 is TGTGCCAGCAGCTTAGCGGTGAACACCGGGGAGCTGTTTTTT. It is translated as CASSLAVNTGELFF. Full variable domain (missing parts from reference TRBV11-1 and TRBJ2-2): EAEVAQSPRYKITEKSQAVAFWCDPISGHATLYWYRQILGQGPELLVQFQDESVVDDSQLPKDRFSAERLKGVDSTLKIQPAELGDSAMYLCASSLAVNTGELFFGEGSRLTVL.

This clonotype was seen a few times. Written as DNA, the CDR3 is TGTGCCAGCAGCTTAGCTGGGACAGGGGGCAGCGAGACCCAGTACTTC. Its protein product is CASSLAGTGGSETQYF. The chain uses TRBV7-3 and TRBJ2-5, with TRBD1 matching 12 bases. Per the germline V gene, CDR1 is SGHTA and CDR2 is FQGTGA. The CDR3 extends over 16 amino acids. Trimming took 2 bases from V and 5 from J; bases not matched to a gene: 6.

By sample fraction, this clonotype is large (0.1 to 1%). The genes are TRBV11-2 and TRBJ2-5, with 9 bases fitting TRBD2. The CDR3 extends over 15 amino acids. The V gene end was trimmed by 3 bases and the J gene end by 4 bases; junction bases not matched to a gene: 6. CDR1 is SGHAT, CDR2 FQNNGV, per germline. The CDR3 reads CASSFDSGSRETQYF. Written as DNA, the CDR3 is TGTGCCAGCAGCTTTGATAGCGGGAGCCGAGAGACCCAGTACTTC.

In this sample, this clonotype turned up a few times. DNA for the CDR3: TGTGCCAGCAGCATTGGACAGGGGGCTGGCAATGAGCAGTTCTTC. Its translation is CASSIGQGAGNEQFF. This chain joins TRBV11-3 and TRBJ2-1, with 11 bases identical to TRBD1. Germline trimming cut 5 bases from V and 6 bases from J; bases unmatched to any gene: 6. The V gene's germline CDR1 is SGHNT and CDR2 YENEEA. CDR3 length: 15 amino acids.

This clonotype has more than one count but fewer than ten. The chain has TRBV19 and TRBJ2-2; 8 nucleotides align to TRBD1. The germline CDR1 and CDR2 sequences are LNHDA and SQIVND (reference sequence). The V segment lost 6 bases and the J segment 2 bases; nucleotides outside the gene matches: 5. CDR3 length equals 15 residues. The CDR3 DNA reads TGTGCCAGTAGGGAAGGACAGGGTAACACCGGGGAGCTGTTTTTT. Translated, it gives CASREGQGNTGELFF.

This clonotype turned up a few times. The chain joins TRBV28 to TRBJ2-7; 11 nucleotides line up with TRBD1. The V segment lost 10 bases and the J segment 4 bases; nucleotides outside the gene matches: 9. There are 14 residues in the CDR3. From germline, CDR1 is MDHEN and CDR2 SYDVKM. The CDR3 coding sequence is TGTGCCACCCTAGTGGGGACAGGGGGATACGAGCAGTACTTC. Amino acid sequence: CATLVGTGGYEQYF.